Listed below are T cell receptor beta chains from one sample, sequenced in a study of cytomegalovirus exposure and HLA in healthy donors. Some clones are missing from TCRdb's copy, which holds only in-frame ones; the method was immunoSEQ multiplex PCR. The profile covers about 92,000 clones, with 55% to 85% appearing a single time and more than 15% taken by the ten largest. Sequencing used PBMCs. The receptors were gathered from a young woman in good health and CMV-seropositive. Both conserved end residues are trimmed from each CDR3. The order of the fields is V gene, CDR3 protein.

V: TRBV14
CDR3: ASSQESAGLWEQF

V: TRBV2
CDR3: ASSFSGRSDEQY

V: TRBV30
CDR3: AWSVRRRTEAF

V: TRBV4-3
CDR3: ASSLETGLQETQY

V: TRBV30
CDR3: AWSEGPGTENTEAF

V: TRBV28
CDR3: ASSLMKWDMNTEAF

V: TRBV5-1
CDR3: ASSSTPAKNIQY

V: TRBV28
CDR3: ASSPLGQETQY

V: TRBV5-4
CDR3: ASSKDRDRTYEQY

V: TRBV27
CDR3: ASTDIGNTIY

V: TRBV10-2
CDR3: ASTVGAGELF

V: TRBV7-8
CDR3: ASSLGGGSAYEQY

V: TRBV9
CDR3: ASSANNYEQY

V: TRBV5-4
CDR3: ASSPRTGSPEAF

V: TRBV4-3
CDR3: ASSRRLALISDEQF

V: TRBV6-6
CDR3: ASSQTGLEEKLF

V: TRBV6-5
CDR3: ASSPRGLAENTQY

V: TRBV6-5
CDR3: ASSLRGLQETQY

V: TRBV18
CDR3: ASSPGLLAGGHDNEQF

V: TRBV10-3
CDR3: AISAIQGSEGLYGYT